This T cell receptor (beta chain) was sequenced during a study of blood T cell repertoires in COVID-19. Study background: PBMCs, B-cell-depleted T cells, or T cells were the source of the cDNA or gDNA that made up the material.

This clone was seen only once. Methods used by the authors: Reference gene primer amplification in the assay estimated nucleated cell counts. Sequencing used immunoSEQ multiplex PCR; TCRdb keeps in-frame clones, though not all of them. Clone size and V and J calls were adopted from that table, with D and trimming inferred from the DNA. Of about 380,000 clones in the sample, around 87% were seen once. In terms of age and location, participants ranged from about 18 to 89 years and lived in 24 US areas. Participants had their cohort set by participant-reported clinical history. V shed 4 bases and J shed 6 bases, with 12 bases lying between them. CDR3 length: 13 residues. Germline CDR1 reads SEHNR; CDR2 reads FQNEAQ (reference sequence).

The receptor was isolated from a man under 40 who had recovered from COVID-19. Sequenced sample: PBMCs or T cells enriched from blood (not recorded which). The rearrangement uses TRBV7-9 and TRBJ1-2, with D maybe TRBD1 (5 bases). DNA for the CDR3: TGTGCCAGCAGCTACAGGAATTTCGATGGCTACACCTTC. This translates into CASSYRNFDGYTF.